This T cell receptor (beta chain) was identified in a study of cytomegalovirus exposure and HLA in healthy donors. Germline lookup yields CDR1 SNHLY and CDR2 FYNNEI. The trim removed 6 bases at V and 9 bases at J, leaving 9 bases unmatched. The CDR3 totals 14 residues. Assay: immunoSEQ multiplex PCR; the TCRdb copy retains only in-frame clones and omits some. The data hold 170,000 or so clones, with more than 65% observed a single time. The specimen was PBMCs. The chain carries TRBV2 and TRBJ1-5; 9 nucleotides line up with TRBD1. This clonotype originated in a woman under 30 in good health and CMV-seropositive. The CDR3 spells CASRKEGQGMPQHF. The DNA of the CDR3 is TGTGCCAGCAGGAAGGAGGGACAGGGTATGCCCCAGCATTTT.